The 28 T cell receptor beta chains in this list originate from one sample, sequenced in a study of OX40 agonist ivuxolimab in advanced cancers. Assay: immunoSEQ multiplex PCR; the TCRdb copy retains only in-frame clones and omits some. The sample shows about 15,000 clones, 82% of them seen only once. The specimen comprised CD4+ or CD8+ T cells sorted from blood, sampled in a trial of the OX40 agonist ivuxolimab. The receptors come from an adult with an advanced solid tumor such as melanoma, head and neck, liver or kidney cancer.

This clone was seen only a few times. V gene TRBV6-1 combines with J gene TRBJ1-2; D gene ambiguous. Germline V gene lookup returns CDR1 MNHNS and CDR2 SASEGT. The V end was cut by 5 bases, the J end by 6 bases, with 7 bases between. The CDR3 is made up of 11 amino acids. The CDR3 DNA reads TGTGCCAGCAGTCTAGGGCATGGCTACACCTTC. As protein: CASSLGHGYTF.

The J gene is TRBJ1-2, the V gene TRBV19, with TRBD1 as a possible D gene (5 bases). Germline V gives CDR1 LNHDA, CDR2 SQIVND (reference sequence). The CDR3 sequence is 10 residues long. V lost 7 bases to trimming and J lost 8 bases, with 8 bases between them. The CDR3 spells CASMRGGYTF. The CDR3 nucleotides read TGTGCCAGTATGAGGGGCGGCTACACCTTC.

V usage is TRBV5-6 and J usage is TRBJ1-4, with unresolved D. The V gene lost 0 bases and the J gene lost 6 bases, with 15 bases spanning the gap. CDR3 size: 16 residues. In germline, CDR1 is SGHDT, CDR2 YYEEEE. The CDR3 nucleotides are TGTGCCAGCAGCTTGGGGACCGGACCCCGGGATGAAAAACTGTTTTTT. Translating it yields CASSLGTGPRDEKLFF.

The chain carries TRBV4-2 and TRBJ1-5, with D possibly TRBD1 on 5 matching bases. The CDR3 has 17 residues. CDR1 and CDR2 from the germline V gene are LGHNA and YNFKEQ. V shed 0 bases and J shed 1 base, with 13 bases lying between them. The CDR3 loop reads CASSQEEGPGSNQPQHF. The CDR3 coding sequence is TGTGCCAGCAGCCAAGAAGAGGGGCCCGGGAGCAATCAGCCCCAGCATTTT.

The V and J genes are TRBV28 and TRBJ1-4; 7 bases fit TRBD1. Germline CDR1 is MDHEN and CDR2 is SYDVKM. There are 14 residues in the CDR3. The ends lost 3 bases at V and 5 bases at J; junction bases unmatched: 3. CDR3 amino acids: CASSLTGSNEKLFF. For the CDR3, the DNA is TGTGCCAGCAGTTTGACAGGGTCGAATGAAAAACTGTTTTTT.

The chain has TRBV11-2 and TRBJ2-7; no firm D call. Trimming removed 3 bases at V and 6 bases at J, with 12 bases between. There are 13 residues in the CDR3. Per germline, CDR1 SGHAT and CDR2 FQNNGV. CDR3 nucleotide sequence: TGTGCCAGCAGCTTTTCGGTAGCTGGCGAGCAGTACTTC. Encoded protein: CASSFSVAGEQYF. The full variable domain, rest sourced from reference TRBV11-2 and TRBJ2-7, is EAGVAQSPRYKIIEKRQSVAFWCNPISGHATLYWYQQILGQGPKLLIQFQNNGVVDDSQLPKDRFSAERLKGVDSTLKIQPAKLEDSAVYLCASSFSVAGEQYFGPGTRLTVT.

The chain employs TRBV4-1 and TRBJ1-1; D is possibly TRBD1 (5 bases). Germline V gene data show CDR1 as MGHRA and CDR2 as YSYEKL. The CDR3 runs to 13 residues. V was cut by 6 bases and J by 0 bases, with 8 bases left in between. CDR3 sequence (DNA): TGCGCCAGCAGGGGGCAGGTGAACACTGAAGCTTTCTTT. As protein: CASRGQVNTEAFF.

V and J are TRBV30 and TRBJ2-2; D tentatively fits TRBD1 or TRBD2 (5 bases each). The length of the CDR3 is 14 residues. Between the trimmed V and J ends, which lost 3 bases and 5 bases, there was a span of 13 bases. The germline V gene has CDR1 GTSNPN and CDR2 SVGIG (reference sequence). In nucleotides, the CDR3 is TGTGCCTGGAGCTCCGGGGCGCGGACCGGGGAGCTGTTTTTT. This translates into CAWSSGARTGELFF.

Concerning this clone itself: It is unclear where the CDR3 begins or ends on the DNA, so no DNA is shown, and the CDR3 is as TCRdb lists it. The chain is built from TRBV28 and TRBJ2-7; the DNA was not compared with TRBD2, the D call given in the table. Germline values: CDR1 MDHEN, CDR2 SYDVKM. The CDR3 spans 14 residues, counting both ends. The CDR3 sequence: CASSTSTSSHEQYF.

The V gene is TRBV29-1, the J gene TRBJ1-1, with TRBD1 as a possible D gene (5 bases). V shed 6 bases and J shed 2 bases, with 13 bases lying between them. The CDR3 covers 13 residues. CDR1 is SQVTM, CDR2 ANQGSEA, per germline. CDR3 DNA sequence: TGCAGCGTAGCCCCGACAGTAAACACTGAAGCTTTCTTT. Translated, it gives CSVAPTVNTEAFF.

The chain has TRBV18 and TRBJ2-1; TRBD1 might be the D (5 bases). The CDR3 spans 16 residues. Germline values: CDR1 KGHSH, CDR2 LQKENI. With 2 bases removed from V and 3 bases from J, the gap between germline ends came to 14 bases. DNA for the CDR3: TGTGCCAGCTCACCAACCCCAGGGTTTGACTACAATGAGCAGTTCTTC. Protein: CASSPTPGFDYNEQFF.

A single count supports this clone. This sequence joins TRBV7-8 and TRBJ1-5; no clear D gene. Trimming removed 1 base at V and 2 bases at J, with 9 bases between. The CDR3 has 15 residues. Germline-derived CDR1 and CDR2 are SGHVS and FQNEAQ. CDR3 in DNA: TGTGCCAGCAGCTTAGGGGGTGGGGGCAATCAGCCCCAGCATTTT. Its protein product is CASSLGGGGNQPQHF.

The chain couples TRBV4-3 to TRBJ1-1; TRBD1 might be the D (5 bases). V gave up 4 bases and J gave up 6 bases, with 15 bases separating them. The CDR3 has 14 residues. CDR1 is LGHNA and CDR2 is YSLEER in the germline V gene. CDR3 sequence: CASSPRTGGAEAFF. The CDR3 coding sequence is TGCGCCAGCAGCCCTCGTACGGGGGGAGCTGAAGCTTTCTTT.

The genes are TRBV29-1 and TRBJ1-2, with a tentative D call TRBD1 (5 bases). This CDR3 has 10 residues. V was trimmed by 6 bases and J by 4 bases, leaving 6 bases between them. CDR1 and CDR2 from the germline V gene are SQVTM and ANQGSEA. CDR3 sequence reads: CSVDSYGYTF. CDR3 DNA: TGCAGCGTAGACAGCTATGGCTACACCTTC.

The chain links TRBV27 to TRBJ2-6; D is unclear. V lost 6 bases and J 6 bases, leaving 18 bases between the germline ends. The CDR3 loop spans 16 amino acids. CDR1 MNHEY and CDR2 SMNVEV come from the germline V gene (reference sequence). DNA of the CDR3: TGTGCCAGCAGCCGAGATACTCCGATGCTGGCCAACGTCCTGACTTTC. It codes for CASSRDTPMLANVLTF. Combining the CDR3 with reference TRBV27 and TRBJ2-6 gives the whole variable domain EAQVTQNPRYLITVTGKKLTVTCSQNMNHEYMSWYRQDPGLGLRQIYYSMNVEVTDKGDVPEGYKVSRKEKRNFPLILESPSPNQTSLYFCASSRDTPMLANVLTFGAGSRLTVL.

The rearrangement links TRBV15 to TRBJ1-5; the D gene is possibly TRBD1 (6 bases). CDR1 LNHNV and CDR2 YYDKDF come from the germline V gene (reference sequence). V was trimmed by 5 bases and J by 0 bases, leaving 11 bases between them. The CDR3 covers 15 residues. In nucleotides, the CDR3 is TGTGCCACCAGCTTACGGGACACTAGCAATCAGCCCCAGCATTTT. Its translation is CATSLRDTSNQPQHF. The complete variable domain, with remaining parts taken from reference TRBV15 and TRBJ1-5, reads DAMVIQNPRYQVTQFGKPVTLSCSQTLNHNVMYWYQQKSSQAPKLLFHYYDKDFNNEADTPDNFQSRRPNTSFCFLDIRSPGLGDTAMYLCATSLRDTSNQPQHFGDGTRLSIL.

The rearrangement joins TRBV7-8 to TRBJ2-1, with unresolved D. The V gene's germline CDR1 is SGHVS and CDR2 FQNEAQ. V was pared by 2 bases and J by 8 bases, with 16 bases between. The CDR3 has 15 residues. The CDR3 loop is CASSLREPTFDEQFF. DNA for the CDR3: TGTGCCAGCAGCTTAAGGGAACCCACCTTCGATGAGCAGTTCTTC.

This rearrangement joins TRBV9 to TRBJ2-3; possible D gene TRBD2, 5 bases. V gave up 2 bases and J gave up 6 bases, with 10 bases separating them. This CDR3 contains 13 residues. Germline V gives CDR1 SGDLS, CDR2 YYNGEE. The CDR3 loop is CASSVPPGDTQYF. CDR3 nucleotides: TGTGCCAGCAGCGTTCCCCCGGGGGATACGCAGTATTTT.

This clone showed up just once. V gene TRBV2 combines with J gene TRBJ2-5, with 10 bases identical to TRBD2. CDR1 is SNHLY, CDR2 FYNNEI, per germline. Trimming at V came to 3 bases and at J to 3 bases, leaving 4 bases not matched to a gene. The CDR3 sequence is 15 residues long. The CDR3 sequence: CASSDLAGEEETQYF. CDR3 nucleotides: TGTGCCAGCAGTGATCTAGCGGGAGAGGAAGAGACCCAGTACTTC.

The chain joins TRBV27 to TRBJ2-4; D is possibly TRBD1 or TRBD2 (7 bases each). V lost 8 bases and J lost 8, with 22 bases in between. Germline lookup yields CDR1 MNHEY and CDR2 SMNVEV (reference sequence). This CDR3 comprises 15 residues. CDR3 residues: CASGPLDREGDIQYF. The CDR3 nucleotides read TGTGCCAGCGGACCCCTCGACAGGGAGGGAGACATTCAGTACTTC.

The rearrangement uses TRBV5-6 and TRBJ1-4; tentative D call: TRBD1 (5 bases). CDR1 and CDR2 (germline): SGHDT, YYEEEE. V gave up 2 bases and J gave up 3 bases, with 11 bases separating them. This CDR3 spans 15 amino acids. The CDR3 region is CASSFSRGANEKLFF. CDR3 DNA sequence: TGTGCCAGCAGCTTTAGTCGGGGGGCTAATGAAAAACTGTTTTTT.

J is TRBJ2-1 and V is TRBV5-1; 12 bases match TRBD2. Trimming removed 4 bases from V and 6 bases from J; junction bases left unmatched: 5. Germline lookup yields CDR1 SGHRS and CDR2 YFSETQ. This CDR3 region has 15 residues. The CDR3 sequence is CASSPGLAGSNEQFF. For the CDR3, the DNA is TGCGCCAGCAGCCCCGGACTAGCGGGGAGCAATGAGCAGTTCTTC. Combining the CDR3 with reference TRBV5-1 and TRBJ2-1 gives the whole variable domain KAGVTQTPRYLIKTRGQQVTLSCSPISGHRSVSWYQQTPGQGLQFLFEYFSETQRNKGNFPGRFSGRQFSNSRSEMNVSTLELGDSALYLCASSPGLAGSNEQFFGPGTRLTVL.

The rearrangement uses TRBV28 and TRBJ1-3; D is unresolved. This CDR3 region has 15 residues. Per the germline V gene, CDR1 is MDHEN and CDR2 is SYDVKM. Trimming took off 3 bases at V and 0 bases at J, with 9 bases between the two ends. The CDR3 protein is CASSFFTASGNTIYF. DNA of the CDR3: TGTGCCAGCAGTTTCTTCACGGCCTCTGGAAACACCATATATTTT.

V and J are TRBV6-1 and TRBJ2-7; unclear D gene. The germline V gene has CDR1 MNHNS and CDR2 SASEGT. The CDR3 spans 14 residues. The V gene lost 6 bases and the J gene lost 1 base, with 13 bases spanning the gap. This chain's CDR3 is CASRKGGRSYEQYF. CDR3 DNA sequence: TGTGCCAGCAGAAAGGGTGGCCGTTCCTACGAGCAGTACTTC.

The chain combines TRBV28 with TRBJ2-7, with TRBD2 identical over 13 bases. This CDR3 is 18 amino acids long. Germline-derived CDR1 and CDR2 are MDHEN and SYDVKM. V was clipped by 6 bases and J by 2 bases; unmatched bases: 13. The DNA of the CDR3 is TGTGCCAGCAGCCCAACCGGGACTAGCGGGATTCTAACCTACGAGCAGTACTTC. This encodes CASSPTGTSGILTYEQYF.

This chain connects TRBV6-6 to TRBJ2-1, with 9 bases aligning to TRBD1. CDR1 and CDR2 (germline): MNHNY, SVGAGI (reference sequence). This CDR3 contains 14 residues. The V gene end was trimmed by 4 bases and the J gene end by 4 bases; junction bases not matched to a gene: 2. CDR3 sequence: CASSLDRGYNEQFF. The CDR3 DNA sequence: TGTGCCAGCAGTTTGGACAGGGGATACAATGAGCAGTTCTTC.

The chain links TRBV30 to TRBJ2-1; D is unclear. This CDR3 has 11 amino acids. The V and J ends lost 3 bases and 6 bases respectively, with 6 bases between them. Germline CDR1 and CDR2: GTSNPN and SVGIG (reference sequence). The CDR3 DNA sequence: TGTGCCTGGAGCTTAGTCAATGAGCAGTTCTTC. Translation: CAWSLVNEQFF.

This clone was counted between two and nine times. This chain links TRBV5-6 with TRBJ1-1, with no clear D. CDR1 is SGHDT and CDR2 is YYEEEE in the germline V gene. V lost 0 bases and J 0 bases, leaving 9 bases between the germline ends. The CDR3 totals 15 residues. The CDR3 reads CASSLVRALNTEAFF. Written as DNA, the CDR3 is TGTGCCAGCAGCTTGGTTAGGGCTTTGAACACTGAAGCTTTCTTT.